This is a list of T cell receptor beta chains from one sample in a study of blood T cell repertoires in COVID-19. The method was immunoSEQ multiplex PCR; TCRdb's version includes in-frame clones alone and lacks a portion of them. The sample lists roughly 250,000 clones, about 85% seen once, with 0.87% in the top ten. Sequenced material: peripheral blood. These receptors originate from a human donor with COVID-19, enrolled during active disease. The donor label of this sample is uncertain. The CDR3 runs from the conserved cysteine through the conserved F or W. The order of the fields is J gene, D gene, clone size, V gene, CDR3 DNA, CDR3 protein. The D gene is left open where the match is weak. Part of the rows lack a size; the others show once, few, many or a class for expanded clones.

TRBJ2-7,TRBD2,.,TRBV7-2,TGTGCCAGCAGCTTAACGGGACTAGCGGGAGTTACCTACGAGCAGTACTTC,CASSLTGLAGVTYEQYF
TRBJ2-1,TRBD1,.,TRBV12-3/TRBV12-4,TGTGCCAGCCAACAGGGGGCAGGGAATGAGCAGTTCTTC,CASQQGAGNEQFF
TRBJ1-2,.,few,TRBV5-6,TGTGCCAGCAGCCCCCCCTCGGGGAGGATGTACTATGGCTACACCTTC,CASSPPSGRMYYGYTF
TRBJ2-3,TRBD1,.,TRBV28,TGTGCCAGCAGTTTCGGGCAGGGGGCGCAAGATACGCAGTATTTT,CASSFGQGAQDTQYF
TRBJ1-1,.,.,TRBV6-6,TGTGCCAGCAGCTCGATCGGAGGGACTGAAGCTTTCTTT,CASSSIGGTEAFF
TRBJ1-6,.,.,TRBV6-4,TGTGCCAGCAGAGAGGGTGGGGATAATTCACCCCTCCACTTT,CASREGGDNSPLHF
TRBJ2-7,.,.,TRBV29-1,TGCAGCGTTGAAGCGGGGGCCTACGAGCAGTACTTC,CSVEAGAYEQYF
TRBJ2-7,TRBD2,.,TRBV5-1,TGCGCCAGCAGCCTTGGACTAGCGGGGACCTACGAGCAGTACTTC,CASSLGLAGTYEQYF
TRBJ2-3,TRBD2,.,TRBV11-2,TGTGCCAGCAGCTTAACTAGCGAGACTCCTCGATATACGCAGTATTTT,CASSLTSETPRYTQYF
TRBJ1-1,TRBD1,.,TRBV27,TGTGCCAGCAGGTTGGGACAGCACACTGAAGCTTTCTTT,CASRLGQHTEAFF
TRBJ1-5,.,.,TRBV19,TGTGCCACCACAGGCGCAGGCAATCAGCCCCAGCATTTT,CATTGAGNQPQHF
TRBJ1-2,.,.,TRBV19,TGTGCCAGTAGTAGGGCGGGGAGGGATGGCTACACCTTC,CASSRAGRDGYTF
TRBJ1-6,.,.,TRBV19,TGTGCCAGTAGTAGGCGCGGGACCGCGACACCCCTCCACTTT,CASSRRGTATPLHF
TRBJ2-5,TRBD2,.,TRBV11-2,TGTGCCAGCAGCTTAGATCGGAGCGGGAGTATGGAGACCCAGTACTTC,CASSLDRSGSMETQYF
TRBJ1-5,.,.,TRBV19,TGTGCCAGTAGTATAGGACAGGCCCCCAATCAGCCCCAGCATTTT,CASSIGQAPNQPQHF
TRBJ1-2,TRBD1,.,TRBV5-4,TGTGCCAGCAGCCCGCCGGGACAGAACTATGGCTACACCTTC,CASSPPGQNYGYTF
TRBJ1-1,.,few,TRBV27,TGTGCCAGCAGTTTGCGACAGACTGAAGCTTTCTTT,CASSLRQTEAFF
TRBJ1-5,.,few,TRBV25-1,TGTGCCAGCAGGCGGTCCAATCAGCCCCAGCATTTT,CASRRSNQPQHF
TRBJ1-5,.,few,TRBV19,TGTGCCATCGGGCTGGGACAAGGATTGTCGTATAGCAATCAGCCCCAGCATTTT,CAIGLGQGLSYSNQPQHF
TRBJ2-5,TRBD1,few,TRBV5-1,TGCGCCAGCAGCTTGGAGGCAGGGGGTTGGGTAGAGACCCAGTACTTC,CASSLEAGGWVETQYF
TRBJ2-1,TRBD2,once,TRBV4-3,TGCGCCAGCAGCCGGGATAGCGGGAGTTCCTACAATGAGCAGTTCTTC,CASSRDSGSSYNEQFF
TRBJ2-3,.,.,TRBV29-1,TGCAGCGCGGGGACTGGACTCTTCACAGATACGCAGTATTTT,CSAGTGLFTDTQYF
TRBJ1-6,.,.,TRBV27,TGTGCCAGCAGTTTATGGACACGAAATTCACCCCTCCACTTT,CASSLWTRNSPLHF
TRBJ2-3,.,.,TRBV24-1,TGTGCCACCAGTGATCTCCCGGGACAAAGCACAGATACGCAGTATTTT,CATSDLPGQSTDTQYF
TRBJ1-6,.,.,TRBV9,TGTGCCAGCAGCGCAAGAGCAGAGGTTTCACCCCTCCACTTT,CASSARAEVSPLHF
TRBJ1-6,.,.,TRBV9,TGTGCCAGCAGCCGGGGGGTTTTTGGTTCACCCCTCCACTTT,CASSRGVFGSPLHF
TRBJ2-1,.,.,TRBV19,TGTGCCAGTACCCCTTCCGTAGTGGGAGAGCACAATGAGCAGTTCTTC,CASTPSVVGEHNEQFF
TRBJ1-1,.,.,TRBV5-1,TGCGCCAGCAGCTTGGGTCAGGGGACGGGTAACACTGAAGCTTTCTTT,CASSLGQGTGNTEAFF
TRBJ2-6,.,.,TRBV25-1,TGTGCCAGCAGTTCGGTAGGGGCTGGGGCCAACGTCCTGACTTTC,CASSSVGAGANVLTF
TRBJ2-7,TRBD2,.,TRBV18,TGTGCCAGCTCACAAACGGTGATAACTAGCGGCCCCAACGAGCAGTACTTC,CASSQTVITSGPNEQYF
TRBJ2-1,.,.,TRBV24-1,TGTGCCACCAGTGATCCCCGGGATTTCAATGAGCAGTTCTTC,CATSDPRDFNEQFF
TRBJ1-3,TRBD1,.,TRBV9,TGTGCCAGCAGCCCCTCCCGGACAGGGGATTGGGGAAACACCATATATTTT,CASSPSRTGDWGNTIYF
TRBJ1-1,.,.,TRBV18,TGTGCCAGCTCACCACTGGGCGGGCTGAACACTGAAGCTTTCTTT,CASSPLGGLNTEAFF
TRBJ2-1,.,.,TRBV20-1,TGCAGTGCTAGTTTGCAGGTGGGCAATGAGCAGTTCTTC,CSASLQVGNEQFF
TRBJ1-1,.,.,TRBV4-1,TGCGCCAGCCAGGGGACTGAAGCTTTCTTT,CASQGTEAFF
TRBJ1-2,TRBD1,.,TRBV19,TGTGCCACCTCTATCGGAGGACAGGCCTATGGCTACACCTTC,CATSIGGQAYGYTF
TRBJ1-1,.,.,TRBV13,TGTGCCAGCAGCTCTATACGTCGGGGTGAGGGCACTGAAGCTTTCTTT,CASSSIRRGEGTEAFF
TRBJ2-2,.,.,TRBV5-4,TGTGCCAGCAGCTTTGGGCGCAACACCGGGGAGCTGTTTTTT,CASSFGRNTGELFF
TRBJ1-2,.,.,TRBV4-1,TGCGCCAGCAGCCTGACAGGCGTAACCGACTATGGCTACACCTTC,CASSLTGVTDYGYTF
TRBJ2-3,.,.,TRBV5-1,TGCGCCAGCAGTCTCTCCGCAGATACGCAGTATTTT,CASSLSADTQYF
TRBJ2-2,TRBD1,.,TRBV12-5,TGTGCTAGTGCGCCCGGGACAGGGGCCGGGGAGCTGTTTTTT,CASAPGTGAGELFF
TRBJ2-6,TRBD1,.,TRBV30,TGTGCCTGGAGTGTACGTGGGACAGCCTTCTCTGGGGCCAACGTCCTGACTTTC,CAWSVRGTAFSGANVLTF
TRBJ1-1,.,.,TRBV7-8,TGTGCCAGCAGCCCGAAGGGGATTAACACTGAAGCTTTCTTT,CASSPKGINTEAFF
TRBJ2-7,TRBD2,.,TRBV19,TGTGCCAGTAGTGTGACTAGCTGGGCCTACGAGCAGTACTTC,CASSVTSWAYEQYF
TRBJ1-4,TRBD1,.,TRBV19,TGTGCCAGTAATAAGGACAGGGCAAGTGAAAAACTGTTTTTT,CASNKDRASEKLFF
TRBJ2-5,.,.,TRBV15,TGTGCCACCAGCAGAGATAGGGGCCCGGCAGAGACCCAGTACTTC,CATSRDRGPAETQYF
TRBJ1-6,.,.,TRBV12-3/TRBV12-4,TGTGCCAGCACCCGGGGGAAAAATTCACCCCTCCACTTT,CASTRGKNSPLHF